This TCR beta chain stems from a study of CD8+ T cells in alopecia areata. In each case, RNA was isolated and then reverse transcribed into cDNA as the sequencing template. Sequencing used immunoSEQ multiplex PCR; TCRdb keeps in-frame clones, though not all of them. This table has just over 150,000 clones, just over 65% appearing once. The CDR3 consists of 16 residues. Germline-derived CDR1 and CDR2 are KGHSH and LQKENI. The trim removed 2 bases at V and 1 base at J, leaving 3 bases unmatched. Study-level points and caveats: Scalp clonality decreased significantly with tofacitinib, and so did expanded CD8+ clones among the top 100.

On this clone: Its antigen is still unknown.

Specified treatment: oral pan-JAK inhibitor, 5-10 mg twice daily. This receptor was identified in a human donor with alopecia areata. The sample consisted of CD4+ T cells sorted from blood, taken at week 4, from a patient treated with tofacitinib. The V call is TRBV18, the J call TRBJ2-3, with 10 bases fitting TRBD2. CDR3: CASSPSGLAGTDTQYF. The CDR3 nucleotides read TGTGCCAGCTCACCAAGCGGACTAGCGGGCACAGATACGCAGTATTTT.